This T cell receptor (beta chain) comes out of a study of T cell repertoires in urothelial bladder cancer (dated by TCRdb to between 2018 and 2021). Regarding the study in general: Of the approximately 12 resected lesions, three were clinical stage cT0, three were cTa, three were cT1 and three were cT2 or greater. A total of approximately 13 patients who had bladder lesions and were undergoing transurethral resection were prospectively identified. The study compared TCR repertoire clonality in bladder tumors with that in benign bladder inflammation. A total of roughly 13 resected bladder lesions, made up of urothelial carcinoma (UC+) and benign (UC-) specimens, were studied. The investigation overall reported the following: Urothelial carcinoma specimens had a median of 5,569 T cells, fewer than the median of 25,872 seen in benign specimens. In carcinoma specimens a single T-cell clone made up as much as 17% of infiltrating lymphocytes, compared with roughly 1.8% in benign specimens. A median tumor infiltrating lymphocyte percentage of around 2% was observed in carcinoma specimens, compared with 12% in benign specimens.

Resected bladder lesions that lacked urothelial carcinoma were classed as benign (UC-) specimens. Bladder lesion specimens were collected at transurethral resection and stored at -80C. DNA was isolated from bladder specimens obtained during transurethral resection. CDR1 is given as MNHEY and CDR2 as SMNVEV, both from the germline V gene (reference sequence). The germline V end is reduced by 0 bases and the J end by 4 bases; junction bases left unmatched: 1. From cysteine to phenylalanine, the CDR3 is 14 amino acids long. Of the read, only the CDR3 DNA is kept; its 42 bases are in frame from base 1. As concerns this clone: Its antigen remains unidentified. The input lacks base qualities; no much larger clone sits a single base away.

The immunoSEQ assay was used to sequence the CDR3 region of the TCR beta chain. The published analysis was carried out like this. For every specimen, the T-cell fraction, clonal dominance and maximum TCR clone frequency were calculated. The table was pulled from immuneACCESS by TCRdb, which kept in-frame rearrangements only. Such tables lose some clones; where checked, under half of the loss comes from unresolved V genes, and the rest has no known cause. That table is the source of V, J and clone size, and D and trimming were worked out from the DNA. For this sample there are around 2,500 clones; approximately 73% appear just once. Roughly 15% of the sample goes to the ten largest clones.

This clonotype was obtained from a human donor with a benign inflammatory bladder lesion. The specimen sequenced was bladder tissue. The receptor chain draws on TRBV27 and TRBJ1-2; a stretch of 8 junction bases matches TRBD1. Here is the DNA: TGTGCCAGCAGTTTATCCGGACAGGGCTATGGCTACACCTTC. It specifies CASSLSGQGYGYTF.